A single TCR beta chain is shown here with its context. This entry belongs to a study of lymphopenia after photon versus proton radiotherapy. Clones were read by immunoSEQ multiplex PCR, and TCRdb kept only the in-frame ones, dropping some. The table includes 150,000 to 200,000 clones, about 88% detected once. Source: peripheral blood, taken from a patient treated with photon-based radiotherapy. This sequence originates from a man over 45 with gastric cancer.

CDR3 sequence reads: CASSYGMNTEAFF. The CDR3 DNA reads TGTGCCAGCAGTTACGGTATGAACACTGAAGCTTTCTTT. This sequence joins TRBV6-5 and TRBJ1-1; D remains ambiguous. V lost 2 bases, J lost 0 bases, and 4 bases lay in between. This CDR3 contains 13 residues. In germline, CDR1 is MNHEY, CDR2 SVGAGI.